This TCR beta chain was recovered during a study of T cells in Graves' hyperthyroidism and ophthalmopathy. General study points: Most expanded thyroid clonotypes above 0.001 also appeared in blood. Researchers report that a 13 V-J model separated ophthalmopathy from stable hyperthyroidism.

On the basis of clinical symptoms, serum thyroxine and TRAb, thyroid ultrasound and orbital computed tomography, diagnoses were made. This clonotype has at least ten counts. No antigen is known for it. Germline-derived CDR1 and CDR2 are SGHVS and FNYEAQ. Between the trimmed V and J ends, which lost 4 bases and 3 bases, there was a span of 7 bases. This CDR3 spans 13 amino acids. RNA transcripts gave rise to amplified TCR beta CDR3 regions. In the first-round RT-PCR of the TCR CDR3, the HTBI primer set was used. A single record per CDR3 protein comes from TCRdb applying MiXCR to the multiplex PCR reads. Of hundreds of thousands of distinct CDR3 sequences listed, about two fifths are singletons.

The sample taken for sequencing was blood. The receptor's source is a man younger than 35 with Graves' hyperthyroidism. V is TRBV7-6 and J is TRBJ1-5, with D unresolved. The DNA for the CDR3 is TGTGCCAGCAGCTCGGCCCCCAATCAGCCCCAGCATTTT. It translates to CASSSAPNQPQHF.